This T cell receptor (beta chain) was obtained from a study of blood T cell repertoires in COVID-19. About the research overall: Collection of acute and convalescent COVID-19 samples took place in the United States, Italy and Spain. T cells, B-cell-depleted T cells, or PBMCs supplied cDNA or gDNA.

The CDR3 contains 16 residues. Germline CDR1 reads LNHDA; CDR2 reads SQIVND (reference sequence). Losses at the gene ends were 3 bases for V and 1 base for J; bases not matched to a gene: 5. This clone was picked up a small number of times. Symptom resolution, clearance, or two negative PCRs marked donors in Cohort 3 as recovered. The data were produced by immunoSEQ multiplex PCR, yet TCRdb's version contains in-frame clones alone and is incomplete. The data show approximately 160,000 clones, roughly 87% seen once. The V gene is TRBV19, the J gene TRBJ2-1, with TRBD2 identical over 8 bases. This receptor was identified in a woman between 45 and 60 years old who had recovered from COVID-19. Sequencing was performed on PBMCs or T cells enriched from blood (not recorded which). As DNA, the CDR3 is TGTGCCAGTAGTATTTCTAGCGGGTGGTCCTACAATGAGCAGTTCTTC. As protein: CASSISSGWSYNEQFF.